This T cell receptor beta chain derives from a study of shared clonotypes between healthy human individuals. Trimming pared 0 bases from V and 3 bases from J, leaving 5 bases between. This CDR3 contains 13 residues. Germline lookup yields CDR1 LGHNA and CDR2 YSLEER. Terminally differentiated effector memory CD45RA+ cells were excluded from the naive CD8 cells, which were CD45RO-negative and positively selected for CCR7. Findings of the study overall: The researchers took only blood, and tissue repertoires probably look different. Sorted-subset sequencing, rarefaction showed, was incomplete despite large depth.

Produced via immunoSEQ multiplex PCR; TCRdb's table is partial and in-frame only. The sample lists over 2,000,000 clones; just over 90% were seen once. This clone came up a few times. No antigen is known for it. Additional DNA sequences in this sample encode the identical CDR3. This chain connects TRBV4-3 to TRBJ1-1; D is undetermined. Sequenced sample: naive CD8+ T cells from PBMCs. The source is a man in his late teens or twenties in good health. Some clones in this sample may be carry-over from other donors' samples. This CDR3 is CASSQEWDTEAFF. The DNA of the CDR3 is TGCGCCAGCAGCCAAGAATGGGACACTGAAGCTTTCTTT.